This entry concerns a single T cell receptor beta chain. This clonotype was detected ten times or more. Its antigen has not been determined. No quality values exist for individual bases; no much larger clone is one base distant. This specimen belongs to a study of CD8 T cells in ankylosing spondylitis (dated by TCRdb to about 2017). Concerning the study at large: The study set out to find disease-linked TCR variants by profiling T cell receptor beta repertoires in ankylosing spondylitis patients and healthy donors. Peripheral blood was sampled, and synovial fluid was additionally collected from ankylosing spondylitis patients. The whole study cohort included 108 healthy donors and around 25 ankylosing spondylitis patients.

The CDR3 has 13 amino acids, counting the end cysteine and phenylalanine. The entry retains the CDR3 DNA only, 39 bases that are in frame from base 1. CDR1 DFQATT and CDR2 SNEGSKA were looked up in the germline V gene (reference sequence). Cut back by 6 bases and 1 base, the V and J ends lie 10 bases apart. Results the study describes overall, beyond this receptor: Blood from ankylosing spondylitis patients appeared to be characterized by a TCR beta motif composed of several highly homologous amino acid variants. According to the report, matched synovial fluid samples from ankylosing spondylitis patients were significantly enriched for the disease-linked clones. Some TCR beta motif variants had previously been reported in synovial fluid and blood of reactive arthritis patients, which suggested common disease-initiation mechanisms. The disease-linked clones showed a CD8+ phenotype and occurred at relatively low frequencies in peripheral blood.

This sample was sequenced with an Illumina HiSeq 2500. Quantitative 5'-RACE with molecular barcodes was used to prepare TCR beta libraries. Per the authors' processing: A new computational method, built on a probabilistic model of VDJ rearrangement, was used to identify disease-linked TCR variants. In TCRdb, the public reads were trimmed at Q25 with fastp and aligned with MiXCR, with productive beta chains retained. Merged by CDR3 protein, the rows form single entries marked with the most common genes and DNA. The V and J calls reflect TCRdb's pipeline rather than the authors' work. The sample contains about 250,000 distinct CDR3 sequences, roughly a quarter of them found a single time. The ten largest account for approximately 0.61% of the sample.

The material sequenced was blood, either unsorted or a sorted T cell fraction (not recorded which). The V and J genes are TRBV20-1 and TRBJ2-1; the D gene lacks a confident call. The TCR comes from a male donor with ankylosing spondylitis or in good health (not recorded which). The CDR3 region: CSADKVSYNEQFF. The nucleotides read TGCAGTGCCGACAAGGTTTCCTACAATGAGCAGTTCTTC.